The 17 T cell receptor beta chains below come from one sample, sequenced in a study of blood T cell repertoires in COVID-19. Sequencing was performed with immunoSEQ multiplex PCR; in TCRdb, only in-frame clones are kept and a portion is missing. The repertoire holds approximately 160,000 clones, with approximately 93% as singletons. What was sequenced was peripheral blood. Receptor source: an older woman with COVID-19, enrolled during active disease.

V usage is TRBV4-3 and J usage is TRBJ1-4, with D perhaps TRBD1 (6 bases). This CDR3 region has 17 residues. Germline loops: CDR1 LGHNA, CDR2 YSLEER. Trimming stripped 4 bases from V and 10 bases from J, with 25 bases between. The CDR3 sequence is CASSPELSGHLGRKLFF. The CDR3 DNA sequence: TGCGCCAGCAGCCCAGAGCTTTCGGGACATCTTGGGAGAAAACTGTTTTTT.

This chain links TRBV7-9 with TRBJ1-2; possible D gene TRBD1, 5 bases. Germline V CDR1 and CDR2: SEHNR, FQNEAQ (reference sequence). Trimming removed 1 base from V and 1 base from J, with 10 bases in between. The CDR3 is made up of 15 amino acids. The CDR3 spells CASSLGLDSNYGYTF. The CDR3 nucleotides are TGTGCCAGCAGCTTAGGGTTAGACAGTAACTATGGCTACACCTTC.

The chain carries TRBV5-4 and TRBJ2-1; 10 positions match TRBD1. V lost 4 bases, J lost 7 bases, and 8 bases stayed unmatched. Per germline, CDR1 SGHNT and CDR2 YYREEE (reference sequence). The CDR3 is 15 amino acids. The CDR3 sequence: CASSQGTGVINEQFF. The DNA for the CDR3 is TGTGCCAGCAGCCAGGGGACAGGGGTAATAAATGAGCAGTTCTTC.

This clone was seen once. The V call is TRBV9, the J call TRBJ2-3, with D tentatively TRBD1 (6 bases). The V and J ends lost 4 bases and 6 bases respectively, with 15 bases between them. Germline V gene sequence: CDR1 SGDLS, CDR2 YYNGEE. The CDR3 loop spans 14 amino acids. The CDR3 is CASSPSRTVDTQYF. CDR3 DNA: TGTGCCAGCAGCCCTTCCCGGACAGTGGATACGCAGTATTTT.

This clone occurred once. V gene TRBV30 combines with J gene TRBJ1-4; D is unresolved. V gave up 3 bases and J gave up 13 bases, with 18 bases separating them. CDR3 size: 13 residues. Germline V CDR1 and CDR2: GTSNPN, SVGIG (reference sequence). CDR3 DNA: TGTGCCTGGAGAGGTTGGGATGCGGGAGGACTGTTTTTT. This gives the protein CAWRGWDAGGLFF.

The rearrangement uses TRBV12-5 and TRBJ1-1; D not certain. The ends were cut back, 2 bases at V and 0 bases at J, with 10 bases in the middle. The CDR3 is made up of 15 amino acids. Germline CDR1 and CDR2: LGHNT and FRNRAP. The DNA for the CDR3 is TGTGCTAGTGGTTTGATGGCAGGCGTGAACACTGAAGCTTTCTTT. This translates into CASGLMAGVNTEAFF. Together with reference TRBV12-5 and TRBJ1-1, the CDR3 gives the full variable domain: DARVTQTPRHKVTEMGQEVTMRCQPILGHNTVFWYRQTMMQGLELLAYFRNRAPLDDSGMPKDRFSAEMPDATLATLKIQPSEPRDSAVYFCASGLMAGVNTEAFFGQGTRLTVV.

V and J are TRBV6-2 or TRBV6-3 and TRBJ1-4, with D tentatively TRBD1 (5 bases). The CDR3 is made up of 16 amino acids. V shed 6 bases and J shed 2 bases, with 16 bases lying between them. The V gene's germline CDR1 is MNHEY and CDR2 SVGEGT. The CDR3 reads CASSTTRQSTNEKLFF. In nucleotides, the CDR3 is TGTGCCAGCAGCACGACAAGACAGTCGACTAATGAAAAACTGTTTTTT.

The count of this clone is one. This chain joins TRBV11-2 and TRBJ1-3; D remains unclear. Per the germline V gene, CDR1 is SGHAT and CDR2 is FQNNGV. The germline V and J ends were trimmed by 2 bases and 1 base, with 12 bases remaining between them. This CDR3 contains 16 residues. CDR3 sequence reads: CASSLTGSGSGNTIYF. The CDR3 DNA reads TGTGCCAGCAGCTTAACTGGAAGCGGTTCTGGAAACACCATATATTTT.

The rearrangement uses TRBV28 and TRBJ1-5; D is unclear. V gave up 6 bases and J gave up 3 bases, with 6 bases separating them. This CDR3 has 12 residues. In germline, CDR1 is MDHEN, CDR2 SYDVKM. The CDR3 DNA sequence: TGTGCCAGCAGCCCTCCCAATCAGCCCCAGCATTTT. Amino acids: CASSPPNQPQHF.

V and J are TRBV3-1 (or the pseudogene TRBV3-2) and TRBJ1-4, with D possibly TRBD1 on 6 matching bases. The V and J ends lost 0 bases and 5 bases respectively, with 13 bases between them. The CDR3 spans 16 residues. From germline, CDR1 is LGHDT and CDR2 YNNKEL (reference sequence). The CDR3 bases are TGTGCCAGCAGCCAAGAACGGGGCAGGGGAAATGAAAAACTGTTTTTT. Its protein is CASSQERGRGNEKLFF.

The chain has TRBV7-6 and TRBJ1-4, with D hard to call. With 1 base removed from V and 5 bases from J, the gap between germline ends came to 5 bases. This CDR3 comprises 13 residues. CDR1 SGHVS and CDR2 FNYEAQ come from the germline V gene. CDR3 bases: TGTGCCAGCAGCTTAGGCGTCAATGAAAAACTGTTTTTT. Translating it yields CASSLGVNEKLFF.

This sequence joins TRBV7-2 and TRBJ2-1, with 11 bases lining up with TRBD2. The germline CDR1 and CDR2 sequences are SGHTA and FQGNSA. The V segment lost 1 base and the J segment 9 bases; nucleotides outside the gene matches: 8. The CDR3 length is 16 residues. In DNA form, the CDR3 reads TGTGCCAGCAGCTTAGATCTAGCGGGGGGCTATGGTGAGCAGTTCTTC. Its translation is CASSLDLAGGYGEQFF. Combining the CDR3 with reference TRBV7-2 and TRBJ2-1 gives the whole variable domain GAGVSQSPSNKVTEKGKDVELRCDPISGHTALYWYRQSLGQGLEFLIYFQGNSAPDKSGLPSDRFSAERTGGSVSTLTIQRTQQEDSAVYLCASSLDLAGGYGEQFFGPGTRLTVL.

The chain is built from TRBV2 and TRBJ2-7; tentative D call: TRBD1 (5 bases). The CDR3 contains 15 residues. The germline V gene encodes CDR1 SNHLY and CDR2 FYNNEI. The V end was cut by 5 bases, the J end by 2 bases, with 16 bases between. CDR3 region: CASSRTRTLTYEQYF. CDR3 nucleotides: TGTGCCAGCAGTAGGACACGGACCCTCACCTACGAGCAGTACTTC. Looking up the rest from reference TRBV2 and TRBJ2-7 gives the full variable domain: EPEVTQTPSHQVTQMGQEVILRCVPISNHLYFYWYRQILGQKVEFLVSFYNNEISEKSEIFDDQFSVERPDGSNFTLKIRSTKLEDSAMYFCASSRTRTLTYEQYFGPGTRLTVT.

A few counts support this clone. The chain combines TRBV7-9 with TRBJ2-7; TRBD2 might be the D (5 bases). The germline V gene encodes CDR1 SEHNR and CDR2 FQNEAQ (reference sequence). This CDR3 is 13 amino acids long. V was clipped by 1 base and J by 5 bases, with 9 bases between them. The CDR3 here is CASSLVTSDEQYF. In DNA, the CDR3 is TGTGCCAGCAGCTTAGTTACTAGTGACGAGCAGTACTTC.

The J gene is TRBJ1-2, the V gene TRBV5-5, with D tentatively TRBD1 (6 bases). Germline-derived CDR1 and CDR2 are SGHKS and YYEKEE (reference sequence). Trimming shortened V by 4 bases and J by 1 base, and 11 bases separated the two germline ends. This CDR3 comprises 14 residues. This CDR3 reads CASSPWTDNYGYTF. Here the CDR3 DNA reads TGTGCCAGCAGCCCTTGGACAGATAACTATGGCTACACCTTC.

V and J are TRBV2 and TRBJ1-3; D is unclear. This CDR3 has 16 residues. CDR1 is SNHLY, CDR2 FYNNEI, per germline. The germline V and J ends were trimmed by 5 bases and 0 bases, with 14 bases remaining between them. In DNA, the CDR3 is TGTGCCAGCAGTACCGACGGAGTCATCTCTGGAAACACCATATATTTT. Its protein product is CASSTDGVISGNTIYF. Full variable domain (missing parts from reference TRBV2 and TRBJ1-3): EPEVTQTPSHQVTQMGQEVILRCVPISNHLYFYWYRQILGQKVEFLVSFYNNEISEKSEIFDDQFSVERPDGSNFTLKIRSTKLEDSAMYFCASSTDGVISGNTIYFGEGSWLTVV.

The rearrangement joins TRBV15 to TRBJ1-4, with D maybe TRBD1 (6 bases). The length of the CDR3 is 15 residues. From germline, CDR1 is LNHNV and CDR2 YYDKDF (reference sequence). Trimming took 0 bases from V and 7 from J, leaving 12 bases between them. Here the CDR3 reads CATSRDLGATEKLFF. The CDR3 DNA reads TGTGCCACCAGCAGAGATCTGGGGGCAACTGAAAAACTGTTTTTT.